The TCR beta chain described here comes from a study of T cells after somatic rescue of genetic block. CDR3 size: 16 residues. Germline values: CDR1 SGHNT, CDR2 YYREEE (reference sequence). V trimming: 0 bases; J trimming: 3 bases; junction bases outside the gene matches: 4. Clones were sequenced by immunoSEQ multiplex PCR, and TCRdb holds only the in-frame ones, with some missing. The sample lists some 15,000 clones, 70% to 85% occurring once. The chain employs TRBV5-4 and TRBJ2-1; the match to TRBD2 covers 9 bases. Input material: peripheral blood mononuclear cells (PBMCs). The sequence derives from a boy younger than 18. The CDR3 loop reads CASSLVGLAVYNEQFF. The CDR3 nucleotides read TGTGCCAGCAGCTTGGTGGGACTAGCAGTCTACAATGAGCAGTTCTTC.